This TCR beta chain comes out of a study of vaccination and CD4 T cells after COVID-19. Study-level information: Typically, post-vaccine samples were obtained a median approximately 67 days after dose two, within a range of 14 to 241. Study-wide findings and caveats: Spike mono-reactivity was the property of 304 of 307 vaccine-specific clones in convalescent patients.

Germline CDR1 is DFQATT and CDR2 is SNEGSKA (reference sequence). The CDR3 is 12 amino acids. The ends lost 7 bases at V and 6 bases at J; junction bases unmatched: 7. In the case of this clonotype: Its specificity is not known.

Treatment here: 10-day PBMC culture with coronavirus spike peptide pools or control peptides (ViraFEST assay). With peptide pools, ViraFEST first expanded antigen-specific T cells and afterwards sequenced their TCRs. At the Johns Hopkins FTIC core, DNA taken from cultured CD4+ T cells was sequenced by way of the Oncomine TCR Beta short-read assay. TCRdb recomputed calls from the PCR reads with MiXCR, one row per CDR3 protein. The sample has 4,500 or so distinct CDR3 sequences, around 73% seen once; the top ten hold approximately 19%. The chain links TRBV20-1 to TRBJ2-3; 7 positions match TRBD1. The specimen sequenced was CD4+ T cells from blood, cultured in vitro. The TCR comes from a human donor who had recovered from COVID-19. CDR3 in DNA: TGCAGTGGGTCGGACAGGTCGGATACGCAGTATTTT. Protein: CSGSDRSDTQYF.